Each of the 20 T cell receptor beta chains below was sequenced from the same sample in a study of CXCR4 blockade with PD-1 therapy in pancreatic cancer. Profiling relied on immunoSEQ multiplex PCR, and the TCRdb table lists in-frame clones only, not all of them. In the table there are about 17,000 clones, around three quarters of which are singletons. The sample comprised tumor tissue. These receptors originate from a human donor with pancreatic ductal adenocarcinoma.

The chain uses TRBV7-5 and TRBJ1-2. TRBV7-5 is deemed a pseudogene. The CDR3 has 15 residues. The CDR3 nucleotides read TGTGCCAGCAGCGCCGACCCCGGGTCCTCTTATGGCTACACCTTC. It yields the protein CASSADPGSSYGYTF.

This clone came up a few times. The chain has TRBV19 and TRBJ1-5, with 10 bases matching TRBD1. V was clipped by 10 bases and J by 4 bases; unmatched bases: 10. Germline values: CDR1 LNHDA, CDR2 SQIVND (reference sequence). This CDR3 spans 15 amino acids. The CDR3 loop reads CATYRDRGLNQPQHF. CDR3 bases: TGTGCCACCTACCGGGACAGGGGCCTAAATCAGCCCCAGCATTTT. The variable domain in full, with the rest retrieved from reference TRBV19 and TRBJ1-5, is DGGITQSPKYLFRKEGQNVTLSCEQNLNHDAMYWYRQDPGQGLRLIYYSQIVNDFQKGDIAEGYSVSREKKESFPLTVTSAQKNPTAFYLCATYRDRGLNQPQHFGDGTRLSIL.

This chain uses TRBV19 with TRBJ1-4, with no clear D. V lost 5 bases to trimming and J lost 0 bases, with 19 bases between them. The CDR3 loop spans 18 amino acids. CDR1 is LNHDA, CDR2 SQIVND, per germline (reference sequence). This CDR3 is CASSERAVNSATNEKLFF. The CDR3 DNA reads TGTGCCAGTAGTGAGAGGGCAGTTAACTCTGCAACTAATGAAAAACTGTTTTTT.

The V gene is TRBV7-6, the J gene TRBJ1-3; TRBD1 might be the D (6 bases). The germline V gene has CDR1 SGHVS and CDR2 FNYEAQ. This CDR3 region has 16 residues. Trimming took off 2 bases at V and 4 bases at J, with 15 bases between the two ends. The CDR3 spells CASSLFPGAAGNTIYF. The CDR3 region has the DNA TGTGCCAGCAGCTTATTCCCGGGGGCAGCGGGAAACACCATATATTTT.

The chain links TRBV11-3 to TRBJ2-1, with 10 bases fitting TRBD1. The trim removed 2 bases at V and 6 bases at J, leaving 1 base unmatched. CDR1 SGHNT and CDR2 YENEEA come from the germline V gene. This CDR3 has 14 residues. CDR3 sequence (DNA): TGTGCCAGCAGCTTATGGACAGGGGGCAATGAGCAGTTCTTC. As protein: CASSLWTGGNEQFF.

The chain couples TRBV28 to TRBJ1-4, with 10 bases aligning to TRBD1. In germline, CDR1 is MDHEN, CDR2 SYDVKM. The trim removed 4 bases at V and 8 bases at J, leaving 4 bases unmatched. The CDR3 sequence is 14 residues long. CDR3 residues: CASSWTGGREKLFF. The CDR3 region has the DNA TGTGCCAGCAGTTGGACAGGGGGGAGAGAAAAACTGTTTTTT.

V gene TRBV29-1 combines with J gene TRBJ1-2; D remains ambiguous. The germline V gene has CDR1 SQVTM and CDR2 ANQGSEA. V was cut by 2 bases and J by 5 bases, with 9 bases left in between. The CDR3 contains 12 residues. CDR3 in amino acids: CSVEPVPYGYTF. CDR3 nucleotide sequence: TGCAGCGTTGAACCCGTACCGTATGGCTACACCTTC.

The chain is built from TRBV18 and TRBJ1-2, with D perhaps TRBD1 (5 bases). The germline V gene encodes CDR1 KGHSH and CDR2 LQKENI. The V end lost 2 bases, the J end lost 4 bases, and 8 bases lay between the germline ends. The CDR3 runs 13 residues. The CDR3 sequence is CASSPGAGYGYTF. The CDR3 DNA follows: TGTGCCAGCTCACCAGGGGCGGGCTATGGCTACACCTTC.

The chain couples TRBV19 to TRBJ1-1; maybe TRBD1 (5 bases). The V gene lost 7 bases and the J gene lost 4 bases, with 19 bases spanning the gap. The CDR3 length is 15 residues. Germline V gene lookup returns CDR1 LNHDA and CDR2 SQIVND (reference sequence). CDR3 sequence (DNA): TGTGCCAGTACCCGAACCGGGGGGAGAATCACTGAAGCTTTCTTT. It specifies CASTRTGGRITEAFF.

The chain couples TRBV9 to TRBJ2-5, with 12 bases that match TRBD2. V lost 2 bases to trimming and J lost 4 bases; unmatched junction nucleotides: 3. CDR1 is SGDLS and CDR2 is YYNGEE in the germline V gene. This CDR3 has 15 amino acids. CDR3 in DNA: TGTGCCAGCAGCGTGGGACTAGCGGGCCTAGAGACCCAGTACTTC. Residues: CASSVGLAGLETQYF.

The chain is built from TRBV19 and TRBJ1-1; no clear D. Germline V gene sequence: CDR1 LNHDA, CDR2 SQIVND (reference sequence). CDR3 length equals 14 residues. V was cut by 2 bases and J by 4 bases, with 11 bases left in between. CDR3 sequence reads: CASSISPLGTEAFF. CDR3 DNA: TGTGCCAGTAGTATAAGCCCTCTGGGCACTGAAGCTTTCTTT.

The chain has TRBV2 and TRBJ1-1; D not certain. The V end lost 6 bases, the J end lost 2 bases, and 10 bases lay between the germline ends. In germline, CDR1 is SNHLY, CDR2 FYNNEI. The CDR3 totals 13 residues. This CDR3 reads CASRRTGNTEAFF. The CDR3 nucleotides read TGTGCCAGCAGGAGGACGGGCAACACTGAAGCTTTCTTT. The full variable domain, its missing parts supplied by reference TRBV2 and TRBJ1-1, is EPEVTQTPSHQVTQMGQEVILRCVPISNHLYFYWYRQILGQKVEFLVSFYNNEISEKSEIFDDQFSVERPDGSNFTLKIRSTKLEDSAMYFCASRRTGNTEAFFGQGTRLTVV.

This clone was seen a few times. J is TRBJ2-7 and V is TRBV11-3; possible D gene TRBD2, 5 bases. The length of the CDR3 is 16 residues. Per germline, CDR1 SGHNT and CDR2 YENEEA. The germline V and J ends were trimmed by 3 bases and 0 bases, with 15 bases remaining between them. CDR3 protein: CASSFPLEAASYEQYF. The CDR3 DNA sequence: TGTGCCAGCAGCTTCCCCCTAGAAGCGGCCTCCTACGAGCAGTACTTC. The entire variable domain, with the rest obtained from reference TRBV11-3 and TRBJ2-7, is as follows: EAGVVQSPRYKIIEKKQPVAFWCNPISGHNTLYWYLQNLGQGPELLIRYENEEAVDDSQLPKDRFSAERLKGVDSTLKIQPAELGDSAVYLCASSFPLEAASYEQYFGPGTRLTVT.

The chain couples TRBV28 to TRBJ2-7; 7 bases align to TRBD1. This CDR3 contains 14 residues. Trimming removed 3 bases from V and 5 bases from J; junction bases left unmatched: 7. The V gene's germline CDR1 is MDHEN and CDR2 SYDVKM. The CDR3 bases are TGTGCCAGCAGTTTGCCAGGGGGATACAACGAGCAGTACTTC. Its protein product is CASSLPGGYNEQYF.

This clone has just one count. V usage is TRBV19 and J usage is TRBJ1-5, with 9 bases that match TRBD1. V gave up 5 bases and J gave up 4 bases; unmatched junction bases: 0. This CDR3 comprises 13 residues. Germline V lookup: CDR1 LNHDA, CDR2 SQIVND (reference sequence). CDR3 loop: CASSGTGNQPQHF. Here the CDR3 DNA reads TGTGCCAGTAGTGGGACAGGGAATCAGCCCCAGCATTTT.

The chain couples TRBV28 to TRBJ1-6; 9 bases line up with TRBD1. V gave up 4 bases and J gave up 7 bases; unmatched junction bases: 5. CDR1 and CDR2 from the germline V gene are MDHEN and SYDVKM. The CDR3 is 15 amino acids. The CDR3 is CASSSYGTGNSPLHF. For the CDR3, the DNA is TGTGCCAGCAGTTCATACGGGACAGGGAATTCACCCCTCCACTTT.

The V call is TRBV14, the J call TRBJ2-5; tentatively, D is TRBD2 (5 bases). With 4 bases removed from V and 7 bases from J, the gap between germline ends came to 13 bases. Germline values: CDR1 SGHDN, CDR2 FVKESK. The CDR3 sequence is 13 residues long. The CDR3: CASSRGLVGTQYF. Written as DNA, the CDR3 is TGTGCCAGCAGCCGCGGACTCGTCGGGACCCAGTACTTC.

This chain joins TRBV30 and TRBJ2-7; D is perhaps TRBD1 (6 bases). V was shortened by 2 bases and J by 1 base, with 12 bases between the two germline ends. Germline lookup yields CDR1 GTSNPN and CDR2 SVGIG (reference sequence). The CDR3 spans 14 residues. CDR3 bases: TGTGCCTGGAGTCCGGACAGAGTTTCCTACGAGCAGTACTTC. Its translation: CAWSPDRVSYEQYF.

The J gene is TRBJ1-1, the V gene TRBV30; 9 bases line up with TRBD1. Trimming took 8 bases from V and 8 from J; bases not matched to a gene: 12. The CDR3 is 13 amino acids. Germline assignment: CDR1 GTSNPN and CDR2 SVGIG (reference sequence). The CDR3: CAGTGMGQGEAFF. CDR3 bases: TGTGCCGGAACTGGAATGGGACAGGGAGAAGCTTTCTTT. Drawing the rest from reference TRBV30 and TRBJ1-1, the complete variable domain is SQTIHQWPATLVQPVGSPLSLECTVEGTSNPNLYWYRQAAGRGLQLLFYSVGIGQISSEVPQNLSASRPQDRQFILSSKKLLLSDSGFYLCAGTGMGQGEAFFGQGTRLTVV.

The V and J genes are TRBV19 and TRBJ2-5; 11 bases fit TRBD1. The CDR3 consists of 13 residues. V was pared by 7 bases and J by 5 bases, with 3 bases of the junction left unmatched. Looked up from germline, CDR1 is LNHDA and CDR2 is SQIVND (reference sequence). The CDR3 sequence is CASKDRGQETQYF. The DNA of the CDR3 is TGTGCCAGTAAGGACAGGGGGCAGGAGACCCAGTACTTC.